This T cell receptor (beta chain) was found in a study of blood T cell repertoires in COVID-19. Whole-study context: Both acute and convalescent COVID-19 samples were obtained from the United States, Italy and Spain. From T cells, B-cell-depleted T cells, or PBMCs came the material, which was cDNA or gDNA.

Under the authors' procedure: For nucleated cells, counts were estimated from reference gene primer amplification. Only in-frame clones appear in the TCRdb table, and some are missing; sequencing was by immunoSEQ multiplex PCR. V and J calls plus clone size are reproduced from that table; the DNA served to infer D and trimming. Among 250,000 to 300,000 clones listed, about 91% were seen once. The germline V gene has CDR1 SGHDN and CDR2 FVKESK. The V gene end was trimmed by 3 bases and the J gene end by 3 bases; junction bases not matched to a gene: 3. The CDR3 has 17 amino acids. The clonotype originates from a woman aged 60-75 years with acute or convalescent COVID-19. The sequenced sample consisted of peripheral blood. The chain recombines TRBV14 with TRBJ2-1, with 15 bases identical to TRBD2. The DNA for the CDR3 is TGTGCCAGCAGCCAGGGACTAGCGGGGGGCCACTACAATGAGCAGTTCTTC. It encodes CASSQGLAGGHYNEQFF.